This T cell receptor beta chain emerged from a study of regulatory T cells in long-lasting Graves disease. General study points: Small numbers of samples may have cut accuracy.

Time point described: newly diagnosed GD, antithyroid drugs for less than 3 months. PBMC RNA was the source of the TCR library. This clonotype showed up just a few times. Its antigen remains unknown. Germline V lookup: CDR1 DFQATT, CDR2 SNEGSKA (reference sequence). The CDR3 runs to 16 residues. V was clipped by 8 bases and J by 1 base, with 23 bases between them. In building TCR beta libraries, iRepertoire HTBI primers were used together with Arm-PCR of CDR3 regions. One entry per CDR3 protein results from TCRdb running MiXCR on the multiplex PCR reads. The sample holds over 400,000 distinct CDR3 sequences; 12% to 15% are singletons and the top ten take over 15%. The data were also submitted as part of a second study, on T cells in Graves' hyperthyroidism and ophthalmopathy.

The chain couples TRBV20-1 to TRBJ2-5, with D unclear. The specimen comprised peripheral blood mononuclear cells (PBMCs), sampled at new diagnosis, from a patient treated with antithyroid drugs. This receptor was identified in a woman in her forties or fifties with Graves disease. CDR3 nucleotides: TGCAGTTGGGAATTTTTGGCGGATTGGACCCAAGAGACCCAGTACTTC. Protein: CSWEFLADWTQETQYF.